Below, one TCR beta chain is given with its context. What it binds is unknown. CDR3 length: 17 residues. Trimming pared 0 bases from V and 3 bases from J, leaving 20 bases between. The germline V gene encodes CDR1 SQVTM and CDR2 ANQGSEA. The data derive from a study of beta chain features in type 1 diabetes. Findings and caveats of the study: Shortening of TCRB CDR3s, moderate but significant, appeared in all four CD4+ subsets of Type 1 diabetes patients.

All of the isolated RNA was reverse transcribed, so expressed TCRB transcripts were sequenced. The protocol was immunoSEQ multiplex PCR, while the TCRdb copy is restricted to in-frame clones and leaves out a portion. The table lists fewer than 300,000 clones, roughly 11% of them singletons. Sequenced: naive CD4+ T cells from blood. The chain carries TRBV29-1 and TRBJ2-5, with a tentative D call TRBD1 (6 bases). The sequence was collected from a man aged 30 to 39 with type 1 diabetes. This CDR3 is CSVEDRDRNRLKETQYF. The CDR3 DNA reads as TGCAGCGTTGAAGATCGAGACAGGAACCGTCTTAAAGAGACCCAGTACTTC.